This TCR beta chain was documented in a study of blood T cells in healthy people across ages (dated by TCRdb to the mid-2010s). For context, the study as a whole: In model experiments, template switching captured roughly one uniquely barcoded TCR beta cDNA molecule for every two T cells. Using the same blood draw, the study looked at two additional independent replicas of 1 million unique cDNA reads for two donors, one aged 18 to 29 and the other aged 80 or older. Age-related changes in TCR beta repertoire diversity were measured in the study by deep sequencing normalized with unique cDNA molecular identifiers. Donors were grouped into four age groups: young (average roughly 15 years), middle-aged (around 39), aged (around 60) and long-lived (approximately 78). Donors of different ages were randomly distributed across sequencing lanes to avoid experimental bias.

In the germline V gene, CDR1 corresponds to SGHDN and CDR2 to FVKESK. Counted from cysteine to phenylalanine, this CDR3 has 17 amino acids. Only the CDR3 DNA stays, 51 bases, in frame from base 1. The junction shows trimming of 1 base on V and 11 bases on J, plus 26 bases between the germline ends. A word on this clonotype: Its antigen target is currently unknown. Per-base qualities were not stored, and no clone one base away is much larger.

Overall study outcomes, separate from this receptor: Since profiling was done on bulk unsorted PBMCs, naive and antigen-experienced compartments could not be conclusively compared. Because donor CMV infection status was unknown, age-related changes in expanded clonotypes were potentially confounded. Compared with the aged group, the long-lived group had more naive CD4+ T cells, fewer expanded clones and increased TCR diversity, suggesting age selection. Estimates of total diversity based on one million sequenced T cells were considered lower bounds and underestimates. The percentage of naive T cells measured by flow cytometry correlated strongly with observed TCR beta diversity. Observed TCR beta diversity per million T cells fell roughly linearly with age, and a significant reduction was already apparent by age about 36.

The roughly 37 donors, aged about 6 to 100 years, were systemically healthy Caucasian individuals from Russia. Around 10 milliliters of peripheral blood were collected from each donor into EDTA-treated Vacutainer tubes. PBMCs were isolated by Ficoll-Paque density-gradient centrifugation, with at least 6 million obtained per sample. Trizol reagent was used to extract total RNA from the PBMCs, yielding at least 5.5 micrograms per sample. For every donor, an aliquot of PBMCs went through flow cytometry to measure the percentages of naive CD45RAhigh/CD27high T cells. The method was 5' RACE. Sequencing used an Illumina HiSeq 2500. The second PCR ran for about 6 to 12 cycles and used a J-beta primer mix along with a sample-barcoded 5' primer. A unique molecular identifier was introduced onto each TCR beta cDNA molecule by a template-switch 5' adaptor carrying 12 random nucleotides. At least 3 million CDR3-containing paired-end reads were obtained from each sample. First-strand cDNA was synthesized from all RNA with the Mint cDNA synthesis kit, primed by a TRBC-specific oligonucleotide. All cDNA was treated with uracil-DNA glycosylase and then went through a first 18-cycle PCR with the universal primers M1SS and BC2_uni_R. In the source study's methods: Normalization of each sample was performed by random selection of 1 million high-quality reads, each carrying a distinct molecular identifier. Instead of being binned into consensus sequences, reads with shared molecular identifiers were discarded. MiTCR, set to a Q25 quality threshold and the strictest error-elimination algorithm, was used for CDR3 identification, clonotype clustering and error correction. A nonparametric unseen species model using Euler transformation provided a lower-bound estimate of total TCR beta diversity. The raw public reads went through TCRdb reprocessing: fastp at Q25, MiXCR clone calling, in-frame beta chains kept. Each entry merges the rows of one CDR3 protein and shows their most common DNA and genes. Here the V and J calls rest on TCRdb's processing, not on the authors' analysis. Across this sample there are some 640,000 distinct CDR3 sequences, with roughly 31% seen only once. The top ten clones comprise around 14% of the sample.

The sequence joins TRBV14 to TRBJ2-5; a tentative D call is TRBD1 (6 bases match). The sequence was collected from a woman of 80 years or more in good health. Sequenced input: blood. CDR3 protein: CASSQAGLGAGATRQYF. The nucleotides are TGTGCCAGCAGCCAAGCGGGGCTTGGTGCAGGGGCAACCAGGCAGTACTTC.